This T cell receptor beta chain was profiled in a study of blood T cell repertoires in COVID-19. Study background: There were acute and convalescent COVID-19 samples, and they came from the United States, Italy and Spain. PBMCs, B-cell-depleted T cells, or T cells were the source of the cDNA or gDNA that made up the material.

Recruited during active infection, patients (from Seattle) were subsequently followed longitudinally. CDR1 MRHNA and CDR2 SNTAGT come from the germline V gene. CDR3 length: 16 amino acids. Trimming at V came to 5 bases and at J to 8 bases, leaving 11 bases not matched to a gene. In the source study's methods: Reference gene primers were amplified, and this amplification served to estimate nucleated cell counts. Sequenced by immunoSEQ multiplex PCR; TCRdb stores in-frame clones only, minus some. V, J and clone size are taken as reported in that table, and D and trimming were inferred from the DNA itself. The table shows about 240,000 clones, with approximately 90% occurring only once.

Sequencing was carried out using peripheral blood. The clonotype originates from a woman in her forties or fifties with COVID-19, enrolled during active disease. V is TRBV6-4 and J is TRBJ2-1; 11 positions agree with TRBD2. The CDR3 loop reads CASSRLPSGGLHEQFF. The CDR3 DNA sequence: TGTGCCAGCAGTCGATTACCTAGCGGGGGGCTTCATGAGCAGTTCTTC.